Each of the 17 T cell receptor beta chains below was sequenced from the same sample in a study of cytomegalovirus exposure and HLA in healthy donors (dated by TCRdb to the late 2010s). The library came from the immunoSEQ multiplex PCR assay. For the multiplex PCR, a mixture combining 60 forward primers for TCR Vbeta segments and 13 reverse primers for TCR Jbeta segments was used. TCRdb stores this immuneACCESS table with in-frame sequences only. Part of the clones is absent; in the studies checked, under half of the shortfall reflects unresolved V genes, and no reason is known for the rest. The sample contains roughly 190,000 clones, over 60% of them found a single time. The ten largest clones take up about 1% of the sample. Sequencing used PBMCs. The receptors were gathered from a middle-aged woman in good health and CMV-seronegative.

The chain joins TRBV9 to TRBJ2-5; 9 bases are a match to TRBD2. In germline, CDR1 is SGDLS, CDR2 YYNGEE. The CDR3 covers 16 residues. V dropped 0 bases and J dropped 2; count of bases not matched to a gene: 5. Here the CDR3 DNA reads TGTGCCAGCAGCGTAGGCCCTAGCGGGAAACAAGAGACCCAGTACTTC. Its protein is CASSVGPSGKQETQYF.

The chain recombines TRBV6-5 with TRBJ2-3; 7 nucleotides match TRBD2. CDR3 size: 15 residues. Germline values: CDR1 MNHEY, CDR2 SVGAGI. J gave up 3 bases and V 4 bases, and 7 bases lay outside the gene matches. CDR3: CASSLRGGSTDTQYF. In DNA, the CDR3 is TGTGCCAGCAGTTTACGGGGCGGGAGTACAGATACGCAGTATTTT.

This chain uses TRBV30 with TRBJ2-7, with 9 positions matching TRBD2. The CDR3 runs 12 residues. The germline V gene has CDR1 GTSNPN and CDR2 SVGIG (reference sequence). J gave up 6 bases and V 8 bases, and 8 bases lay outside the gene matches. CDR3 residues: CAGGSGRVEQYF. For the CDR3, the DNA is TGTGCCGGGGGTAGCGGGAGAGTCGAGCAGTACTTC.

This clone has more than one count but fewer than ten. One end of the junction is discordant with germline, which a read error may explain. This chain uses TRBV6-5 with TRBJ1-1, with D perhaps matching TRBD1 (5 bases). Germline CDR1 MNHEY, CDR2 SVGAGI. The CDR3 is 14 amino acids. CDR3 in amino acids: CAISWTDMNTEAFF. DNA of the CDR3: TGTGCCATCAGTTGGACGGACATGAACACTGAAGCTTTCTTT.

This chain connects TRBV2 to TRBJ2-5; D ambiguous. The J call may not be correct, given that the DNA end is closer to TRBJ2-7. Germline V gives CDR1 SNHLY, CDR2 FYNNEI. The CDR3 sequence is 11 residues long. Here the CDR3 reads CASSSVYEQYF. In nucleotides, the CDR3 is TGTGCCAGCAGTTCCGTCTACGAGCAGTACTTC.

This chain connects TRBV18 to TRBJ2-3; 8 nucleotides align to TRBD1. This CDR3 has 14 amino acids. V dropped 4 bases and J dropped 4; count of bases not matched to a gene: 4. Germline CDR1 KGHSH, CDR2 LQKENI. The CDR3 sequence is CASSQGQDSDTQYF. In DNA form, the CDR3 reads TGTGCCAGCTCACAGGGACAGGACTCAGATACGCAGTATTTT.

The chain employs TRBV19 and TRBJ2-1; D is uncertain. Looked up from germline, CDR1 is LNHDA and CDR2 is SQIVND (reference sequence). The germline V and J ends were trimmed by 7 bases and 7 bases, with 14 bases remaining between them. The length of the CDR3 is 13 residues. The CDR3 spells CASNEVRQNEQFF. The CDR3 nucleotides are TGTGCCAGTAATGAGGTACGGCAAAATGAGCAGTTCTTC.

This clone was detected only a few times. The genes are TRBV14 and TRBJ1-2, with D possibly matching TRBD1 (5 bases). The CDR3 is made up of 18 amino acids. Trimming took 5 bases from V and 3 from J, leaving 25 bases between them. CDR1 and CDR2 (germline): SGHDN, FVKESK. The CDR3 bases are TGTGCCAGCAGCATAGATTTAGGGCAGGGCCCTGTTTACTATGGCTACACCTTC. Its translation: CASSIDLGQGPVYYGYTF.

To note about this clone: It is unclear where the CDR3 begins or ends on the DNA, so no DNA is shown, and the CDR3 is as TCRdb lists it. The chain links TRBV27 to TRBJ2-1; the table's D call TRBD2 went unverified against the DNA. Inclusive of both ends, the CDR3 amounts to 16 amino acids. CDR1 and CDR2 (germline): MNHEY, SMNVEV (reference sequence). CDR3 sequence: CASSSSVADSYNEQFF.

The rearrangement uses TRBV7-3 and TRBJ1-1, with D unclear. Deletions cut 5 bases from V and 4 bases from J, with 14 bases between. CDR3 length equals 14 residues. Germline V gene sequence: CDR1 SGHTA, CDR2 FQGTGA. The CDR3 loop is CASSPQAGPTEAFF. DNA of the CDR3: TGTGCCAGCAGCCCCCAAGCGGGCCCCACTGAAGCTTTCTTT.

V is TRBV19 and J is TRBJ1-1, with 7 bases that match TRBD1. The germline V gene has CDR1 LNHDA and CDR2 SQIVND (reference sequence). V lost 11 bases to trimming and J lost 4 bases; unmatched junction nucleotides: 13. The CDR3 has 14 amino acids. The CDR3 loop reads CAATGTFFGTEAFF. DNA of the CDR3: TGTGCCGCGACAGGGACTTTTTTTGGCACTGAAGCTTTCTTT.

The chain joins TRBV4-3 to TRBJ2-5; TRBD1 matches at 11 bases. Trimming took 0 bases from V and 11 from J; bases not matched to a gene: 11. In germline, CDR1 is LGHNA, CDR2 YSLEER. There are 16 residues in the CDR3. The CDR3 is CASSQDRGQGAHEQYF. For the CDR3, the DNA is TGCGCCAGCAGCCAAGATCGCGGACAGGGGGCGCATGAGCAGTACTTC.

This chain joins TRBV7-9 and TRBJ1-1; the D gene is possibly TRBD1 (6 bases). Trimming stripped 5 bases from V and 1 base from J, with 11 bases between. The CDR3 length is 14 residues. CDR1 is SEHNR and CDR2 is FQNEAQ in the germline V gene (reference sequence). The DNA of the CDR3 is TGTGCCAGCAGCCTTCCACAGGGGAACACTGAAGCTTTCTTT. It yields the protein CASSLPQGNTEAFF.

This sequence joins TRBV7-2 and TRBJ1-1; D may be TRBD1 (5 bases). This CDR3 comprises 14 residues. Germline V gives CDR1 SGHTA, CDR2 FQGNSA. V was trimmed by 0 bases and J by 5 bases, leaving 10 bases between them. The CDR3 DNA follows: TGTGCCAGCAGCTTAGCGTGGGGGAGGACTGAAGCTTTCTTT. Residues: CASSLAWGRTEAFF.

The rearrangement uses TRBV10-3 and TRBJ2-1; TRBD2 agrees at 13 bases. Losses at the gene ends were 3 bases for V and 10 bases for J; bases not matched to a gene: 3. Germline V CDR1 and CDR2: ENHRY, SYGVKD. This CDR3 region has 14 residues. CDR3 region: CAISERTSGGEQFF. As DNA, the CDR3 is TGTGCCATCAGTGAAAGGACTAGCGGGGGAGAGCAGTTCTTC.

The rearrangement joins TRBV7-2 to TRBJ2-5; 7 nucleotides agree with TRBD2. The junction had 8 bases not matched to a gene; V was cut back by 5 bases and J by 2 bases. Germline values: CDR1 SGHTA, CDR2 FQGNSA. This CDR3 comprises 15 residues. The CDR3 sequence: CASSPWGGVQETQYF. CDR3 coding DNA: TGTGCCAGCAGCCCCTGGGGAGGGGTTCAAGAGACCCAGTACTTC.

The CDR3 DNA sequence: TGTGCCAGCAGCTTATTGACACAATCGAACACTGAAGCTTTCTTT. It codes for CASSLLTQSNTEAFF. V and J are TRBV7-2 and TRBJ1-1; no definite D call. The CDR3 totals 15 residues. V was shortened by 2 bases and J by 1 base, with 11 bases between the two germline ends. Per germline, CDR1 SGHTA and CDR2 FQGNSA.